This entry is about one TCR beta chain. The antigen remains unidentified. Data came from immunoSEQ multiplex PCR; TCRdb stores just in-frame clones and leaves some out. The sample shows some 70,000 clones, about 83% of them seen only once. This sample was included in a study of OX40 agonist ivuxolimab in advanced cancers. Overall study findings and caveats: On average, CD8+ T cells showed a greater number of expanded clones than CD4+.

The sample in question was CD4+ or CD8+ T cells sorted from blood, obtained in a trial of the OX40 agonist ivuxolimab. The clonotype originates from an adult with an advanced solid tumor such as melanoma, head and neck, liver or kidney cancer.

The CDR3 sequence: CASSLGRDRGLRYTF. The CDR3 coding sequence is TGTGCCAGCAGCTTGGGCCGGGACAGGGGTCTTCGCTACACCTTC. The chain joins TRBV7-2 to TRBJ1-2; TRBD1 agrees at 10 bases. CDR1 and CDR2 (germline): SGHTA, FQGNSA. This CDR3 is 15 amino acids long. Trimming removed 3 bases from V and 9 bases from J; junction bases left unmatched: 10.